This T cell receptor (beta chain) was sequenced for a study of T cell repertoires in ileal Crohn's disease (dated by TCRdb to about 2019). Some background on the complete study: Median disease duration was around eight years, and 30% to 45% of patients were identified as active smokers at the time of surgery. Postoperative therapy was given to about half of the patients, with thiopurines administered to some 10 patients and anti-TNF agents administered to 20 or so patients. A total of around 150 mucosal samples from around 60 patients were sequenced, collected from several sites on the surgical specimen as well as at postoperative endoscopy. The study ran alongside a multicentre cohort designed to identify predictors of early endoscopic recurrence after ileocolonic resection. A prospective multicentre cohort supplied the 55 or so Crohn's disease patients whose TCR repertoires were analysed. Neoterminal ileum biopsies obtained at postoperative colonoscopy were designated as M6 samples. Every patient underwent surgery because of a complication, which was stricturing disease in around 60% and penetrating disease in about 40%. Endoscopic postoperative recurrence was defined by a Rutgeerts score above i0. Paper-wide results and their limitations: Mucosal CD4 and CD8 T cells were sorted and sequenced only in a subgroup of patients, the size of which was not stated. A significantly higher proportion of clonal expansions was observed in active smokers at surgery than in non-smokers (about 25% vs 20%, p=0.02). Compared with CD4 T cells, sorted CD8 T cells held more high-frequency clones, which suggests that the mucosal expansions were mostly CD8. Postoperative endoscopy timing varied within the first year after surgery, with a median delay of approximately 6.9 months. Higher percentages of high-frequency clones at the time of surgery were linked to endoscopic recurrence, and every patient with clonality above 26.8% (18/57) had recurrence.

The time point label of this sample denotes: neoterminal ileum biopsy at postoperative endoscopy, about 6 months after surgery. To be eligible, patients had to be adults with ileal or ileocolonic Crohn's disease and an indication for ileocolonic resection. Whole ileal mucosal biopsies were kept frozen at -80 degrees C prior to DNA extraction. A TRizol-based method was used to extract genomic DNA from the frozen whole biopsies, and the DNA was quantified with a NanoDrop 2000 spectrophotometer. CDR1 and CDR2 (GTSNPN, SVGIG) derive from the germline V gene (reference sequence). V ends up 8 bases short and J 6 bases short, with an unmatched junction base count of 13. CDR3 length: 14 amino acids, cysteine to phenylalanine. Only the CDR3 part of the read is kept: 42 bases, read in frame from the first base. With respect to this clone: Its recognized antigen is unknown. Per-base qualities were not stored, and no clone one base away is much larger.

For commercial TCRB immunosequencing, 400 to 550 nanograms of biopsy DNA were submitted for each sample. Adaptive Biotechnology amplified the CDR3 regions from genomic DNA with a two-step multiplex PCR designed to control amplification bias. In the first PCR, primers covered every V and J gene segment, and in the second PCR, barcodes and Illumina adapters were added. CDR3 libraries were sequenced using an Illumina instrument. Regarding the original processing steps: Analysis combined the vendor-provided pipelines with custom analysis of raw data in R/Bioconductor under R version 3.3.0. Clonality, which ranges from 0 to 1, was calculated as the inverse of the normalised Shannon entropy across all productive clones. The repertoire share taken up by the top 100 clones defined high-frequency clones, and only clones that passed a 95% confidence test were kept. Repertoire diversity was measured with the Simpson index, and overlap between samples was measured with the Morisita-Horn index. TCRdb obtained this table from immuneACCESS and retained in-frame rearrangements with V and J assigned. These tables miss some clones; where compared with another copy, unresolved V genes account for less than half of the shortfall, and the remainder is unexplained. V and J calls and clone size are as listed in that table; D and trimming were resolved from the DNA. This sample lists under 1,500 clones; 60% to 85% were detected once. The leading ten clones occupy 13% of the sample.

This receptor was identified in an adult with Crohn's disease. The chain joins TRBV30 to TRBJ2-7; a stretch of 10 junction bases matches TRBD1. The sample taken for sequencing was ileal tissue. Here is the DNA: TGTGCCGGGGAGTTCGGGACAGGGGTGGGCGAGCAGTACTTC. Its protein product is CAGEFGTGVGEQYF.